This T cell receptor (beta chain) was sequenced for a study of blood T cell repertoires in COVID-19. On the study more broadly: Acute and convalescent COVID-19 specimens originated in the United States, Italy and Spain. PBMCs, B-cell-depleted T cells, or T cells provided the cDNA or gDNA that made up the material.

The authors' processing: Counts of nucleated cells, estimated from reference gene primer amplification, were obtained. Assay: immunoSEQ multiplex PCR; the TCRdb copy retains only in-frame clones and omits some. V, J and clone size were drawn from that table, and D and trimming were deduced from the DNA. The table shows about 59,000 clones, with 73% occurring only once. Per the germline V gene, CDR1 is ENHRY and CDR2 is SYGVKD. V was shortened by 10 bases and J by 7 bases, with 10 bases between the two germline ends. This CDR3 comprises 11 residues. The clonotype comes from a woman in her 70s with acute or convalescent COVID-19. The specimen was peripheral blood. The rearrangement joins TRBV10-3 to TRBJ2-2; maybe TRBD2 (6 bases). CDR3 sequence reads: CATGGDGELFF. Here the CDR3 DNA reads TGTGCCACCGGAGGGGACGGGGAGCTGTTTTTT.